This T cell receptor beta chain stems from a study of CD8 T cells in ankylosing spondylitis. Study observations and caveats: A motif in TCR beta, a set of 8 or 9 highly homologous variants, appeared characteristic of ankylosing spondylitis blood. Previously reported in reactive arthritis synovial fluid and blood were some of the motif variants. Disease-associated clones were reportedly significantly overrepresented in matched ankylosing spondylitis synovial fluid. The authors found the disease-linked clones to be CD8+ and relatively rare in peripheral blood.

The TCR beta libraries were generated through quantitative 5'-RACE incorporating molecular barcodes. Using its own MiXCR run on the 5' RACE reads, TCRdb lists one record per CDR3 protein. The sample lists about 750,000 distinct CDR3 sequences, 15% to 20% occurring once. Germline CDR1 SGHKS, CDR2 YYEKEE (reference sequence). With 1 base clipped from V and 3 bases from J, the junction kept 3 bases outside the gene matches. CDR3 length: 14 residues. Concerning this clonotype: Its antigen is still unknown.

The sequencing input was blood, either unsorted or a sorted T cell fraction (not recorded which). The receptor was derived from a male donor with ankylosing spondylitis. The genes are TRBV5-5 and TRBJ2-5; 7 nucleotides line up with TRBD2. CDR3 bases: TGTGCCAGCAGCTTGTATACTAGCGAAGAGACCCAGTACTTC. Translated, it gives CASSLYTSEETQYF.